Presented here are 17 T cell receptor beta chains from one specimen sequenced in a study of blood T cells in healthy people across ages. A second PCR of about 6 to 11 cycles used a sample-barcoded 5' primer and a J-beta primer mix. One entry per CDR3 protein results from TCRdb running MiXCR on the 5' RACE reads. The sample shows under 850,000 distinct CDR3 sequences, approximately 35% of them seen only once. Material: blood. Receptor source: a man aged 18 to 30 in good health.

About this clonotype itself: Mismatch with germline at one junction end may stem from a read error. The rearrangement joins TRBV6-1 to TRBJ2-5, with D possibly TRBD2 on 6 matching bases. Germline assignment: CDR1 MNHNS and CDR2 SASEGT. This CDR3 region has 14 residues. CDR3 in amino acids: CANSGRGFSGTQYF. The CDR3 coding sequence is TGTGCCAACAGTGGACGGGGGTTTAGCGGGACCCAGTACTTC.

The gene calls are TRBV4-2 and TRBJ1-5, with 9 bases matching TRBD1. V lost 0 bases, J lost 4 bases, and 4 bases stayed unmatched. The CDR3 spans 16 residues. Germline CDR1 is LGHNA and CDR2 is YNFKEQ. The CDR3 sequence: CASSQEAGQGNQPQHF. CDR3 sequence (DNA): TGTGCCAGCAGCCAAGAGGCGGGACAGGGAAATCAGCCCCAGCATTTT.

This clonotype was detected a few times. The V call is TRBV20-1, the J call TRBJ1-4; tentative D call: TRBD1 (5 bases). CDR1 and CDR2 from the germline V gene are DFQATT and SNEGSKA (reference sequence). The V end lost 5 bases, the J end lost 0 bases, and 13 bases lay between the germline ends. The CDR3 consists of 15 residues. This chain's CDR3 is CSAGPPGATNEKLFF. For the CDR3, the DNA is TGCAGTGCTGGGCCCCCGGGGGCAACTAATGAAAAACTGTTTTTT.

A note on this clonotype: This may come from a read error, since a much larger clone is one base off. The chain has TRBV29-1 and TRBJ1-2, with D maybe TRBD1 (6 bases). The CDR3 consists of 13 residues. Germline loops: CDR1 SQVTM, CDR2 ANQGSEA. CDR3 sequence: CSVDAGANYGFTF. The CDR3 nucleotides read TGCAGCGTTGACGCAGGGGCCAACTATGGCTTCACCTTC.

The chain recombines TRBV9 with TRBJ2-3, with D possibly being TRBD1 (6 bases). The CDR3 runs 15 residues. Germline CDR1 and CDR2: SGDLS and YYNGEE. V lost 3 bases and J 0 bases, leaving 11 bases between the germline ends. The DNA for the CDR3 is TGTGCCAGCAGCGGGGGGCGGGCGAGCACAGATACGCAGTATTTT. Amino acids: CASSGGRASTDTQYF.

A remark on this clonotype: A much bigger clone sits one base away, suggesting this may be a read error. The J gene is TRBJ2-7, the V gene TRBV5-6; 7 bases line up with TRBD1. Gene TRBJ2-4 matches the end of the DNA better, so the J call may be wrong. Germline V lookup: CDR1 SGHDT, CDR2 YYEEEE. CDR3 length equals 15 residues. The CDR3 region is CASKSGTETKNIQYF. The CDR3 DNA sequence: TGTGCCAGCAAGTCGGGGACAGAGACCAAAAACATTCAGTACTTC.

A few counts support this clonotype. The chain employs TRBV27 and TRBJ2-1; 8 bases are a match to TRBD2. Germline V gene sequence: CDR1 MNHEY, CDR2 SMNVEV (reference sequence). The length of the CDR3 is 15 residues. The V gene end was trimmed by 4 bases and the J gene end by 10 bases; junction bases not matched to a gene: 12. The CDR3 sequence: CASSSPGGGPMEQFF. CDR3 DNA: TGTGCCAGCAGTTCTCCCGGGGGGGGACCAATGGAGCAGTTCTTC.

The chain uses TRBV20-1 and TRBJ1-2, with D perhaps TRBD1 (6 bases). Germline V gives CDR1 DFQATT, CDR2 SNEGSKA (reference sequence). Trimming took 0 bases from V and 2 from J, leaving 7 bases between them. This CDR3 has 13 residues. CDR3 amino acids: CSARDGQNYGYTF. For the CDR3, the DNA is TGCAGTGCTAGAGATGGACAGAACTATGGCTACACCTTC.

This clonotype was seen a handful of times. The chain recombines TRBV12-3 or TRBV12-4 with TRBJ2-4; tentative D call: TRBD1 (6 bases). TRBJ2-7 explains the end of the DNA better; the J call may be wrong. The CDR3 is 13 amino acids. The CDR3 loop is CASSLAGQREQYF. The CDR3 bases are TGTGCCAGCAGTTTAGCGGGACAACGCGAGCAGTACTTC.

The chain joins TRBV12-3 or TRBV12-4 to TRBJ1-5; the match to TRBD1 covers 10 bases. With 6 bases clipped from V and 9 bases from J, the junction kept 8 bases outside the gene matches. The CDR3 contains 14 residues. The CDR3 reads CASSDGQGVLPQHF. For the CDR3, the DNA is TGTGCCAGCAGCGACGGACAGGGGGTATTGCCCCAGCATTTT.

J is TRBJ2-5 and V is TRBV20-1; 7 bases align to TRBD2. This CDR3 spans 13 amino acids. The V gene end was trimmed by 6 bases and the J gene end by 1 base; junction bases not matched to a gene: 5. The germline V gene has CDR1 DFQATT and CDR2 SNEGSKA (reference sequence). CDR3: CSATTSPQETQYF. CDR3 DNA sequence: TGCAGTGCCACGACTAGCCCCCAAGAGACCCAGTACTTC.

Details on this clonotype: The junction shows a germline mismatch at one end, possibly a read error. The V and J genes are TRBV20-1 and TRBJ2-5; a weak D match, TRBD1 (6 bases). CDR1 is DFQATT, CDR2 SNEGSKA, per germline (reference sequence). The CDR3 covers 16 residues. The DNA of the CDR3 is TGCAGTGCTAGCCCCTCTTCCGGGACACTTCAAGAGACCCGGTACTTC. It codes for CSASPSSGTLQETRYF.

This clonotype occurred a few times. This chain joins TRBV20-1 and TRBJ1-5; 7 nucleotides line up with TRBD1. Germline loops: CDR1 DFQATT, CDR2 SNEGSKA (reference sequence). The CDR3 is made up of 14 amino acids. V shed 5 bases, J shed 0 bases, and the junction held 4 bases outside the gene matches. The CDR3: CSAWTGYSNQPQHF. For the CDR3, the DNA is TGCAGTGCTTGGACAGGATATAGCAATCAGCCCCAGCATTTT.

This clonotype was seen more than once but under ten times. The chain links TRBV4-3 to TRBJ2-3; the D gene could be TRBD1 or TRBD2 (5 bases each). Germline CDR1 is LGHNA and CDR2 is YSLEER. The CDR3 runs 14 residues. V was pared by 0 bases and J by 6 bases, with 10 bases between. The CDR3: CASSQDLGVDTQYF. The CDR3 nucleotides read TGCGCCAGCAGCCAAGATCTGGGGGTTGATACGCAGTATTTT.

The rearrangement links TRBV4-1 to TRBJ2-6, with TRBD1 matching 9 bases. Unmatched junction bases numbered 16, after V lost 0 bases and J lost 4 bases. This CDR3 is 21 amino acids long. CDR1 MGHRA and CDR2 YSYEKL come from the germline V gene. Here the CDR3 DNA reads TGCGCCAGCAGCCAAGAAGGGACAGGGAATCGTTTCCCTTTCGGGGCCAACGTCCTGACTTTC. Encoded protein: CASSQEGTGNRFPFGANVLTF.

The genes are TRBV20-1 and TRBJ2-7, with TRBD1 matching over 7 bases. The CDR3 loop spans 14 amino acids. Germline values: CDR1 DFQATT, CDR2 SNEGSKA (reference sequence). V shed 3 bases and J 4 bases; nucleotides not matched to a gene: 9. The CDR3 region has the DNA TGCAGTGCTAGGGGCCAGGGGGTCCGGTACGAGCAGTACTTC. Its protein is CSARGQGVRYEQYF.

The chain has TRBV7-8 and TRBJ1-1; D not resolved. V was pared by 5 bases and J by 0 bases, with 16 bases between. The CDR3 is 16 amino acids. CDR1 is SGHVS, CDR2 FQNEAQ, per germline. The CDR3 sequence is CASSPRRLFMNTEAFF. As DNA, the CDR3 is TGTGCCAGCAGCCCTAGGCGCCTCTTCATGAACACTGAAGCTTTCTTT.